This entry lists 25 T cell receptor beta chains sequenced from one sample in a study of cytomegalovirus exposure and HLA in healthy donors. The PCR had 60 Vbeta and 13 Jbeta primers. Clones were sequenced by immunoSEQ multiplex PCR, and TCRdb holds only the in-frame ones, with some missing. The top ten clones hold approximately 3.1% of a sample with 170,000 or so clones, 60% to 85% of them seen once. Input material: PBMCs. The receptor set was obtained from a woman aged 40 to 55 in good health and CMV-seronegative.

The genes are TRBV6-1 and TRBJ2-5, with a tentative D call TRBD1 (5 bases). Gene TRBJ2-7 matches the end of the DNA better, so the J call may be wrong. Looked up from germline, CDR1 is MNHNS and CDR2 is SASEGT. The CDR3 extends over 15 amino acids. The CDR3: CASSEAAGSSYEQYF. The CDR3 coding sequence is TGTGCCAGCAGTGAAGCGGCAGGGTCCTCCTACGAGCAGTACTTC.

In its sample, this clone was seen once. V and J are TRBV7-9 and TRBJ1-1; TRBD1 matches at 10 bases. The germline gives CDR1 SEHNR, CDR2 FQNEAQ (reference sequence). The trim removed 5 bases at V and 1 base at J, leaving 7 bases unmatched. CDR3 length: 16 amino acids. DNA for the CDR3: TGTGCCAGCAGCCCCCGCCGGACAGGGGGGAACACTGAAGCTTTCTTT. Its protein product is CASSPRRTGGNTEAFF.

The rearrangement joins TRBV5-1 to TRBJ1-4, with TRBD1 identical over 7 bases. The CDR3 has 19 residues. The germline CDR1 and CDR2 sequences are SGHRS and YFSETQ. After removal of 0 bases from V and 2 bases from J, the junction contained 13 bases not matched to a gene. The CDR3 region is CASSLDARDSDSTNEKLFF. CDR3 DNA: TGCGCCAGCAGCTTGGATGCTCGGGACAGTGATTCGACTAATGAAAAACTGTTTTTT.

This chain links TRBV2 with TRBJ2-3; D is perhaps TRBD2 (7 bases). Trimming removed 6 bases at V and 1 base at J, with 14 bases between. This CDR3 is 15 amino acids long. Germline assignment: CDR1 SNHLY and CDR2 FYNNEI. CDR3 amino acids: CASRRAGTRTDTQYF. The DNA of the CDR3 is TGTGCCAGCAGGCGAGCGGGGACACGCACAGATACGCAGTATTTT.

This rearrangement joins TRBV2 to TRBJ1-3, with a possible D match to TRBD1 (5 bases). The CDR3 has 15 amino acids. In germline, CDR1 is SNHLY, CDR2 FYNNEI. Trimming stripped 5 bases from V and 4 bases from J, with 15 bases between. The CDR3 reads CASSQRGIRGNTIYF. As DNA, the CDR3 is TGTGCCAGCAGTCAGCGGGGGATAAGGGGAAACACCATATATTTT.

CDR3 sequence (DNA): TGTGCCAGCAGTTTACCCACAGGGGGCCGGGAGACCCAGTACTTC. Translation gives CASSLPTGGRETQYF. The V and J genes are TRBV28 and TRBJ2-5; TRBD1 agrees at 9 bases. The J segment lost 5 bases and the V segment lost 2 bases, leaving 6 bases of the junction unmatched. Per germline, CDR1 MDHEN and CDR2 SYDVKM. This CDR3 contains 15 residues.

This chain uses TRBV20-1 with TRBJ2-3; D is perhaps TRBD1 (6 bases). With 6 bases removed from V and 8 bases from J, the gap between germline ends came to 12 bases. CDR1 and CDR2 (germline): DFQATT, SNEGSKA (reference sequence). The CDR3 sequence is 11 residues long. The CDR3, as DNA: TGCAGTGCGCCACAGGGAAGTACGCAGTATTTT. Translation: CSAPQGSTQYF.

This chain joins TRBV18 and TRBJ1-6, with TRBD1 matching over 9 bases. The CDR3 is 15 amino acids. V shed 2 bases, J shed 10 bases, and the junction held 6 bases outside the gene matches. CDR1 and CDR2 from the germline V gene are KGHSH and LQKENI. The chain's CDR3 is CASSPSRTGVSPLHF. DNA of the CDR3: TGTGCCAGCTCACCAAGCAGGACAGGGGTCTCACCCCTCCACTTT. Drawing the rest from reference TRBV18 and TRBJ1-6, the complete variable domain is NAGVMQNPRHLVRRRGQEARLRCSPMKGHSHVYWYRQLPEEGLKFMVYLQKENIIDESGMPKERFSAEFPKEGPSILRIQQVVRGDSAAYFCASSPSRTGVSPLHFGNGTRLTVT.

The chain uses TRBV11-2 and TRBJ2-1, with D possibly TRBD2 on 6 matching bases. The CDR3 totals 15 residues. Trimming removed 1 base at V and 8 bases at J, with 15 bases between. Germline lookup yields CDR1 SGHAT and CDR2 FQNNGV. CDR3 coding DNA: TGTGCCAGCAGCTTAGTCTTAAGCAGGGAGGATGAGCAGTTCTTC. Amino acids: CASSLVLSREDEQFF.

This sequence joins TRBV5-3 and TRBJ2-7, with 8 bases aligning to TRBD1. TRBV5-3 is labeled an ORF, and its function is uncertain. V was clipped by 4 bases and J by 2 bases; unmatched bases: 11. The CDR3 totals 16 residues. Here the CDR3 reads CARSERQGTDPYEQYF. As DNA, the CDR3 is TGTGCCAGAAGCGAGAGACAGGGGACAGATCCCTACGAGCAGTACTTC.

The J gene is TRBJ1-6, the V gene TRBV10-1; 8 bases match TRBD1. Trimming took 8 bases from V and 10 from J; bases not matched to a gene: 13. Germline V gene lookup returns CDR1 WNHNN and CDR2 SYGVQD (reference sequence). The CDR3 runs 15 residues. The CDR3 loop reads CASSSDREFESPLHF. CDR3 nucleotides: TGCGCCAGCTCTTCGGACAGGGAATTCGAATCACCCCTCCACTTT.

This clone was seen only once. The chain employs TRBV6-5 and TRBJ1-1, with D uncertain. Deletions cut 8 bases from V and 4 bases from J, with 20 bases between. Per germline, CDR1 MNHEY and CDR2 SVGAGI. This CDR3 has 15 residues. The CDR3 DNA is TGTGCCAGCTCCGGTTTACGGGGAAGGATCACTGAAGCTTTCTTT. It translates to CASSGLRGRITEAFF.

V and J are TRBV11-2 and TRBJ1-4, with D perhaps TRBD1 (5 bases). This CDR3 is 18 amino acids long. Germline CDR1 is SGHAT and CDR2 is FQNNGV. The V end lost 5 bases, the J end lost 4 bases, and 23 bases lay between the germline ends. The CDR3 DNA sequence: TGTGCCAGCAGCCCCTATGGGATCAGGGTGCCCTTTAATGAAAAACTGTTTTTT. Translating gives CASSPYGIRVPFNEKLFF.

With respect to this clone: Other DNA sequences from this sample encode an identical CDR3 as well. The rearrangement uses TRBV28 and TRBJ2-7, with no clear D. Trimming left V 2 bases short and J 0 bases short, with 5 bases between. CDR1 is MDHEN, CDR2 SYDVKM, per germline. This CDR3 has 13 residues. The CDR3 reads CASSLPSSYEQYF. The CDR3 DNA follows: TGTGCCAGCAGTTTACCTAGCTCCTACGAGCAGTACTTC.

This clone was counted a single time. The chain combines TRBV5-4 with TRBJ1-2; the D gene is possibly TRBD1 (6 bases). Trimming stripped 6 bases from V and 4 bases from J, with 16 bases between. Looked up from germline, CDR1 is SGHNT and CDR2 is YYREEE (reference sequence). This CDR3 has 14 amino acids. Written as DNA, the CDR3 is TGTGCCAGCACCCAAGGGGGGGCCGGCTATGGCTACACCTTC. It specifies CASTQGGAGYGYTF.

DNA for the CDR3: TGTGCCAGCAAGAAGTACGGGAACTATGGCTACACCTTC. It yields the protein CASKKYGNYGYTF. The V and J genes are TRBV27 and TRBJ1-2; D remains unclear. CDR1 is MNHEY, CDR2 SMNVEV, per germline (reference sequence). V was trimmed by 7 bases and J by 2 bases, leaving 11 bases between them. This CDR3 spans 13 amino acids.

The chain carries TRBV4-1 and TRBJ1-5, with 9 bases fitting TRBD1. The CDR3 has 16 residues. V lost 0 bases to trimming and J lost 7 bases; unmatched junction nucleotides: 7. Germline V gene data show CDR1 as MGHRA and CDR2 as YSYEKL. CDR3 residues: CASSQEGTGYGQPQHF. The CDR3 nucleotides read TGCGCCAGCAGCCAAGAAGGGACAGGGTATGGACAGCCCCAGCATTTT.

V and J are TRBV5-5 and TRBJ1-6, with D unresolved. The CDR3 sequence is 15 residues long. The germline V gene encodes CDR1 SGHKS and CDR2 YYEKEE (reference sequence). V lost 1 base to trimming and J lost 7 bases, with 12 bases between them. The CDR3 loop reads CASSLRGKENSPLHF. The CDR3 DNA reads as TGTGCCAGCAGCTTGAGAGGGAAGGAAAATTCACCCCTCCACTTT. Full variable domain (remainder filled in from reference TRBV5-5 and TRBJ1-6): DAGVTQSPTHLIKTRGQQVTLRCSPISGHKSVSWYQQVLGQGPQFIFQYYEKEERGRGNFPDRFSARQFPNYSSELNVNALLLGDSALYLCASSLRGKENSPLHFGNGTRLTVT.

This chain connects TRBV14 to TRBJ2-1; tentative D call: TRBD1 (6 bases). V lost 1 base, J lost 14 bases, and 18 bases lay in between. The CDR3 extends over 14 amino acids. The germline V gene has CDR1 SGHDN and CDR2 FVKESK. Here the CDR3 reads CASSQAARTVVEFF. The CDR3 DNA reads TGTGCCAGCAGCCAAGCGGCTCGGACAGTAGTTGAGTTCTTC.

The CDR3 loop reads CASSLEQGVSGTQYF. CDR3 sequence (DNA): TGTGCCAGCAGCTTGGAACAGGGAGTAAGTGGGACCCAGTACTTC. The V gene is TRBV5-4, the J gene TRBJ2-5; weak D call: TRBD1 (6 bases). Germline V gives CDR1 SGHNT, CDR2 YYREEE (reference sequence). The CDR3 extends over 15 amino acids. The V gene lost 0 bases and the J gene lost 7 bases, with 16 bases spanning the gap.

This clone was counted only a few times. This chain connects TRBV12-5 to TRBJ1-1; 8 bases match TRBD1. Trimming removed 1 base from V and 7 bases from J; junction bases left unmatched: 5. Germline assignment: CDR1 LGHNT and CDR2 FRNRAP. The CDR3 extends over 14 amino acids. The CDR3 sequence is CASGLGVGQGEAFF. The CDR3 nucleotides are TGTGCTAGTGGTTTGGGGGTAGGACAGGGTGAAGCTTTCTTT.

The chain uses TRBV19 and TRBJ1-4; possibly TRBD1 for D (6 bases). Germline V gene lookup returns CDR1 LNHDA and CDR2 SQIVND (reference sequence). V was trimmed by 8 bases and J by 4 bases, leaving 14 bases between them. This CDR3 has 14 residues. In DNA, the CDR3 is TGTGCCAGTTCCCTTAAGGGACATAATGAAAAACTGTTTTTT. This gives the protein CASSLKGHNEKLFF.

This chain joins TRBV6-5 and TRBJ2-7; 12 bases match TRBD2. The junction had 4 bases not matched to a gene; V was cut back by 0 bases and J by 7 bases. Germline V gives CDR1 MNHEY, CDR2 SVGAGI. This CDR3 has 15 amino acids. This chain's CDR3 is CASSYSTSGGLEQYF. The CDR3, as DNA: TGTGCCAGCAGTTACTCGACTAGCGGGGGCCTTGAGCAGTACTTC.

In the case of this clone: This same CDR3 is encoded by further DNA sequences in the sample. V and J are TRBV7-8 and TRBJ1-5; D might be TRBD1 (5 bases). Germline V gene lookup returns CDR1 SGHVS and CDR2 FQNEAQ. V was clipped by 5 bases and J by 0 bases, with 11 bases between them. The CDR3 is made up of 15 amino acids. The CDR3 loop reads CASSPGRDSNQPQHF. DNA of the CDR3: TGTGCCAGCAGCCCAGGGCGGGATAGCAATCAGCCCCAGCATTTT.

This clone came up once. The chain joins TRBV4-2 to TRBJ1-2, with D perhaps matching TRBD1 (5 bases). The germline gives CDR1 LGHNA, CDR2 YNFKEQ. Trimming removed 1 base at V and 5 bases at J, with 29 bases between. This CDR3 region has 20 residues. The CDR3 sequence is CASSQVERLKQDGHLYGYTF. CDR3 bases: TGTGCCAGCAGCCAAGTCGAGAGATTAAAACAAGACGGACACCTTTATGGCTACACCTTC.